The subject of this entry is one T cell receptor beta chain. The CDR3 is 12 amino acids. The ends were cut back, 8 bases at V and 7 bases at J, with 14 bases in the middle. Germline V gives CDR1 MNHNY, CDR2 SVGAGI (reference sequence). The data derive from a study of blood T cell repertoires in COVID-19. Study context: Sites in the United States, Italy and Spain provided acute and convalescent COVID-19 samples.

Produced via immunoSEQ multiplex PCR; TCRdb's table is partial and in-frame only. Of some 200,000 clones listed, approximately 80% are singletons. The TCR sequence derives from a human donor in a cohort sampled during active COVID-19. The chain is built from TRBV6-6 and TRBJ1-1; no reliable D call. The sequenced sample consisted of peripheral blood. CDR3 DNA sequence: TGTGCCAGCCGAGTGTCGGCGGGTGAAGCTTTCTTT. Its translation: CASRVSAGEAFF.